Listed below are T cell receptor beta chains from one sample, sequenced in a study of regulatory T cells in long-lasting Graves disease. TCRdb ran MiXCR on the multiplex PCR reads and lists one entry per CDR3 protein. Among approximately 360,000 distinct CDR3 sequences listed, roughly 24% were seen once. Here the sequenced sample was peripheral blood mononuclear cells (PBMCs), taken when the disease was refractory, from a patient treated with antithyroid drugs. Receptor source: a middle-aged woman with Graves disease. CDR3s include the opening cysteine and the closing phenylalanine or tryptophan. Fields, in order: D gene, V gene, clone size, J gene, CDR3 DNA, CDR3 protein. A D gene is named only where the DNA matches it firmly. Where a row states a size, it is once, few, many or the class of an expanded clone; other rows omit it.

TRBD1	TRBV6-1	-	TRBJ2-2	TGTGCCACCAGAGGGGGCGCGGAGACCGGGGAGCTGTTTTTT	CATRGGAETGELFF
-	TRBV6-1	-	TRBJ2-7	TGCGCCAGCAGTCCAGCGGGCTACTACGAGCAGTACTTC	CASSPAGYYEQYF
-	TRBV2	many	TRBJ2-7	TGTGCCAGCAGTGAAATTCTAAGGACAGAGCACTACGAGCAGTACTTC	CASSEILRTEHYEQYF
-	TRBV6-1	-	TRBJ2-7	TGTGCCAGCAGTGAAGCGCCCTACTACGAGCAGTACTTC	CASSEAPYYEQYF
TRBD2	TRBV28	many	TRBJ2-7	TGTGCCAGCAGTTTAATAACGACTAGCGGGAGTCGGCAGTACTTC	CASSLITTSGSRQYF
-	TRBV12-5	-	TRBJ2-1	TGTGCTAGTGCCCAGTGGAATGAGCAGTTCTTC	CASAQWNEQFF
TRBD2	TRBV12-3/TRBV12-4	many	TRBJ2-5	TGTGCCAGCAGTTTAGGGTCGGCGGGAGGGGAAGAGACCCAGTACTTC	CASSLGSAGGEETQYF
TRBD1	TRBV12-3/TRBV12-4	many	TRBJ2-5	TGTGCCAGCAGTTTCCCCGACAGGGAAGAGACCCAGTACTTC	CASSFPDREETQYF
-	TRBV20-1	many	TRBJ1-2	TGCCTGATCCCACGGGGGCCCTATGGCTACACCTTC	CLIPRGPYGYTF
TRBD2	TRBV6-5	few	TRBJ2-5	TGTGCCAGCAGTTACTGGGAGGGGATGGTGGAGACCCAGTACTTC	CASSYWEGMVETQYF
-	TRBV6-1	-	TRBJ1-2	TGTGCCAGCAGTAACCGGGGCCACTACACCTTC	CASSNRGHYTF
TRBD1	TRBV6-1	-	TRBJ2-1	TGTGCCAGCAGTGAACTGGGACAGGGATACAATGAGCAGTTCTTC	CASSELGQGYNEQFF
-	TRBV28	-	TRBJ2-7	TGCGCCAGCAGTTTGTACAGCTCCTACGAGCAGCACTTC	CASSLYSSYEQHF
TRBD2	TRBV12-3/TRBV12-4	-	TRBJ2-1	TGTGCCAGCAGTTTTACTAGCGGGACGGTATTTGGGGAGCAGTTCTTC	CASSFTSGTVFGEQFF
-	TRBV28	many	TRBJ1-6	TGTGCCAGCAGTTTATACGGGGTAGGATCACCCCTCCACTTT	CASSLYGVGSPLHF
-	TRBV29-1	few	TRBJ2-1	TGCAGCGTTGTTACAGGGAAGGGGGAAACATACAATGAGCAGTTCTTC	CSVVTGKGETYNEQFF
-	TRBV6-9	many	TRBJ2-2	TGTGCCAGCAGTTACTCCGCGGCAGCTACGAACACCGGGGAGCTGTTTTTT	CASSYSAAATNTGELFF
TRBD2	TRBV5-6	-	TRBJ2-2	TGTGCCAGCAGCCACTACTGGGGGACTAGCGGGAGGGCCCTCACCGGGGAGCTGTTTTTT	CASSHYWGTSGRALTGELFF
TRBD2	TRBV9	-	TRBJ2-7	TGTGCCAGCAGCCCCCCGGGAGGGAACCTCTACGAGCAGTACTTC	CASSPPGGNLYEQYF
-	TRBV13	many	TRBJ2-7	TGTGCCAGCAGCTTGCTAGCAGGCGCGCAGTACTTC	CASSLLAGAQYF
-	TRBV28	-	TRBJ1-5	TGTGCCAGGGGGAGGAGGGGGGAGAACAATCAGCCCCAGCATTTT	CARGRRGENNQPQHF
-	TRBV6-2/TRBV6-3	few	TRBJ2-3	TGTGCCAGCAGTTACTCGCGGAGCACAGATACGCAGTATTTT	CASSYSRSTDTQYF
-	TRBV6-1	-	TRBJ2-7	TGTGCCAGCAGTGGGGACACTTCCTACGGGCAGTACTTC	CASSGDTSYGQYF
-	TRBV10-3	few	TRBJ1-6	TGTGCCATCAGCACTGACAGCTTCAGCACTAATTCACCCCTCCACTTT	CAISTDSFSTNSPLHF
-	TRBV2	-	TRBJ2-3	TGTGCCAGCAGCCGACTGGATACGCAGTATTTT	CASSRLDTQYF
-	TRBV28	many	TRBJ1-5	TGTGCCAGCAGTTTAGGGGCATTCCCTTTCAATCAGCCCCAGCATTTT	CASSLGAFPFNQPQHF
TRBD1	TRBV29-1	many	TRBJ2-2	TGCAGCGTTGATGCCGGGACAGGGGCCGGGGAGCTGTTTTTT	CSVDAGTGAGELFF
-	TRBV30	-	TRBJ2-7	TGTGCCGGCGGGACAAACTACGAGCAGTACTTC	CAGGTNYEQYF
-	TRBV15	many	TRBJ2-5	TGTGCCACCAGCAGACTAACCGGCCTCGATCAAGAGACCCAGTACTTC	CATSRLTGLDQETQYF
-	TRBV29-1	few	TRBJ2-2	TGCAGCGTCGCGGGACTCACCGGGGAGCTGTTTTTT	CSVAGLTGELFF
-	TRBV5-1	many	TRBJ1-5	TGTGCCAGCAGTTTGAGGGGAGGCAATCAGCCCCAGCATTTT	CASSLRGGNQPQHF
-	TRBV7-2	-	TRBJ2-7	TGTGCCAGCAGCTTGTATCCAGGGTACGAGCAGTACTTC	CASSLYPGYEQYF
-	TRBV30	few	TRBJ1-1	TGTGCCTGGTCTGAGGGAGGGAACACTGAAGCTTTCTTT	CAWSEGGNTEAFF
-	TRBV28	many	TRBJ2-5	TGTGCCAGCAGAATGGGGGGCGAGGACGGCCAGTACTTC	CASRMGGEDGQYF
TRBD2	TRBV20-1	-	TRBJ2-7	TGCAGTGCTTCCTCCGGGTTAGCGGGGACTCTGGCCGAGCAGTACTTC	CSASSGLAGTLAEQYF
TRBD2	TRBV11-2	many	TRBJ2-7	TGTGCCAGCAGCTTAGTTCTAGCGGCCTACGAGCAGTACTTC	CASSLVLAAYEQYF
-	TRBV13	-	TRBJ2-7	TGTGCCAGCAGGCCTCTAGGGTCCTACGAGCAGTACTTC	CASRPLGSYEQYF
TRBD2	TRBV7-9	-	TRBJ2-5	TGTGCCAGCAGCTTAGCGGGACTAGCGGAAGAGACCCAGTACTTC	CASSLAGLAEETQYF
TRBD1	TRBV15	-	TRBJ2-1	TGTGCCACCAGCAGCTGGGAGGGACAGGGAGTTTTAGGGCAGTTCTTC	CATSSWEGQGVLGQFF
TRBD2	TRBV7-9	many	TRBJ2-7	TGTGCCAGCAGCTTACGTGAGAGGGACTACTCCTACGAGCAGTACTTC	CASSLRERDYSYEQYF